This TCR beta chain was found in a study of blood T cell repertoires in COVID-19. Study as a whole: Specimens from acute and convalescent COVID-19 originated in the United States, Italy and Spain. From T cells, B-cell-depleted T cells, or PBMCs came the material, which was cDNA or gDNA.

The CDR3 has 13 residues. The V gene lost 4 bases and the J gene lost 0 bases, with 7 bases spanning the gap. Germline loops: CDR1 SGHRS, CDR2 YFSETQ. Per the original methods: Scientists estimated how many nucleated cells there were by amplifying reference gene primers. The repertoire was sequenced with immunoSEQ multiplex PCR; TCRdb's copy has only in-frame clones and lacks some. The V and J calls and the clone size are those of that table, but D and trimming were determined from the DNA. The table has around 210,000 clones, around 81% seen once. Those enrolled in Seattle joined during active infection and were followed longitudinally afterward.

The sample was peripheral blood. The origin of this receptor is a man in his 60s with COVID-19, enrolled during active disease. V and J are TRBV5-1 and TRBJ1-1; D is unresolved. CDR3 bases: TGCGCCAGCAGCCCCCGGGTGAACACTGAAGCTTTCTTT. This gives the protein CASSPRVNTEAFF.